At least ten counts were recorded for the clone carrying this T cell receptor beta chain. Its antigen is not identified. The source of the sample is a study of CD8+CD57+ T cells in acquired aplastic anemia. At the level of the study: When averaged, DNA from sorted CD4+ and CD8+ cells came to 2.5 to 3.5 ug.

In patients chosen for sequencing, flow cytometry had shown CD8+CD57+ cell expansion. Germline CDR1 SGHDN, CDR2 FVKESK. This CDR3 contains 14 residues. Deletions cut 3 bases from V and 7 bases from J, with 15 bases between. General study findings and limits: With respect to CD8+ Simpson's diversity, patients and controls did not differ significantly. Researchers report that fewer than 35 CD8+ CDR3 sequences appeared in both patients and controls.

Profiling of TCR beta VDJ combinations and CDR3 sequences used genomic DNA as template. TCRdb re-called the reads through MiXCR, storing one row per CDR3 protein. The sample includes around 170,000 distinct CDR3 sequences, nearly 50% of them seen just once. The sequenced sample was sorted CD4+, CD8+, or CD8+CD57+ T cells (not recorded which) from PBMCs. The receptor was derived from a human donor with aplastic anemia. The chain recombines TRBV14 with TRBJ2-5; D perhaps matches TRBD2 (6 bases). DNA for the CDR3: TGTGCCAGCAGCCATCCCCCTTGGCGGGGGACCCAGTACTTC. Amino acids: CASSHPPWRGTQYF.